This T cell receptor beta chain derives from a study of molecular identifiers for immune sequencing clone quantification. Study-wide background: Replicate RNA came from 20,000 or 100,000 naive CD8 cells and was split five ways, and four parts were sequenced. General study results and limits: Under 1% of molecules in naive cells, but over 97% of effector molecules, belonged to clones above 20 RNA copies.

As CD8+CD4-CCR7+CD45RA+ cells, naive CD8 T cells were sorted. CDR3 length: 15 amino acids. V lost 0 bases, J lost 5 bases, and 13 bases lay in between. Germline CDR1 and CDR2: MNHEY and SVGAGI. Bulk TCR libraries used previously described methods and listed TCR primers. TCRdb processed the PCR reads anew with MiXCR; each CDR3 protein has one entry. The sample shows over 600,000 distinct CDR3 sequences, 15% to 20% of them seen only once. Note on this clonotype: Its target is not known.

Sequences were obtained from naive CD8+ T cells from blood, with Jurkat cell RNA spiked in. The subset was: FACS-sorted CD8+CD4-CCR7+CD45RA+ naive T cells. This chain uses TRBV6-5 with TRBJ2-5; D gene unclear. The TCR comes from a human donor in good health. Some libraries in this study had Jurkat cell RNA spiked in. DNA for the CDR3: TGTGCCAGCAGTTACTCGACGAGGCCGCTGGAGACCCAGTACTTC. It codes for CASSYSTRPLETQYF.